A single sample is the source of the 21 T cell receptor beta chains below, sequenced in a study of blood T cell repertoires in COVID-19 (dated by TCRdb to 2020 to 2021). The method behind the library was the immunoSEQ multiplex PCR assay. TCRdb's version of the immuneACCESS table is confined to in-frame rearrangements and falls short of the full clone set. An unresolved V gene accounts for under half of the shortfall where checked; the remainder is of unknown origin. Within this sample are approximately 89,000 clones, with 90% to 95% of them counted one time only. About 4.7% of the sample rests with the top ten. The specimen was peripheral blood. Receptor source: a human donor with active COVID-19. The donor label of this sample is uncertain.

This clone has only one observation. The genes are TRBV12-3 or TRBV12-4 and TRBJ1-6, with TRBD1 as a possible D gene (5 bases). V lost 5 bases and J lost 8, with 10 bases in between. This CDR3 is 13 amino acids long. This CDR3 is CASSPSTDSPLHF. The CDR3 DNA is TGTGCCAGCAGTCCTTCGACAGATTCACCCCTCCACTTT.

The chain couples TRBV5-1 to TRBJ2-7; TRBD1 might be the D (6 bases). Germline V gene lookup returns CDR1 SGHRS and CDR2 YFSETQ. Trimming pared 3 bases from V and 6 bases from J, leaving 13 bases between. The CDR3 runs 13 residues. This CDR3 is CASSYGQRSEQYF. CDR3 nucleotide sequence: TGCGCCAGCAGCTATGGACAGAGGTCCGAGCAGTACTTC.

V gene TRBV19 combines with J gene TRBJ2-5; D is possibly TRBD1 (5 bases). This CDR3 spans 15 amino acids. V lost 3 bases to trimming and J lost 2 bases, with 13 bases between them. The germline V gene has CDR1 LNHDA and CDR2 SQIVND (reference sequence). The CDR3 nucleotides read TGTGCCAGTAGTATCAGGGCTTGGCAGCAAGAGACCCAGTACTTC. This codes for CASSIRAWQQETQYF.

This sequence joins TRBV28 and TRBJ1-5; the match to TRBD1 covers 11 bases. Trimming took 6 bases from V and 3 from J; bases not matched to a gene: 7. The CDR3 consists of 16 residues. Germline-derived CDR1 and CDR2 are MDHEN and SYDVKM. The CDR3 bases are TGTGCCAGCAGCGGTGGGACAGGGGGTCTCAATCAGCCCCAGCATTTT. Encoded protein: CASSGGTGGLNQPQHF.

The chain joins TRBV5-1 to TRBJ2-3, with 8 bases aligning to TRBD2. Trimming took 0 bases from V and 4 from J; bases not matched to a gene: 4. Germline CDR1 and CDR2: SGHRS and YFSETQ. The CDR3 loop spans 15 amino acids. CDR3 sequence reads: CASSLEAGGADTQYF. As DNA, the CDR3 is TGCGCCAGCAGCTTGGAGGCCGGGGGGGCAGATACGCAGTATTTT.

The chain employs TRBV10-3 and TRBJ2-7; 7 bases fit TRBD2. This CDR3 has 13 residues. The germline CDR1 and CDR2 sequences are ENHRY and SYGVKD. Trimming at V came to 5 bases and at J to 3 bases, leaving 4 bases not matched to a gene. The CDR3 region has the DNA TGTGCCATCAGTCAGACTAGCAGCTACGAGCAGTACTTC. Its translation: CAISQTSSYEQYF.

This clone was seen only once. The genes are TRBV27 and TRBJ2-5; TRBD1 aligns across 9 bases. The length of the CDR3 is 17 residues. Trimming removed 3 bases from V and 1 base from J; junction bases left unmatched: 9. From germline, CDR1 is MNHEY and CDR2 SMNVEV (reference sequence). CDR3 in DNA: TGTGCCAGCAGTTTTAGATGGACAGGGGCATTCCAAGAGACCCAGTACTTC. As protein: CASSFRWTGAFQETQYF.

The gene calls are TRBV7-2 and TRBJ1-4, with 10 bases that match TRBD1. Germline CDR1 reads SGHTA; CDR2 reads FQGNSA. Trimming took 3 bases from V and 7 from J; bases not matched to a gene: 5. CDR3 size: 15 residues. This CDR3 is CASSLTGGIREKLFF. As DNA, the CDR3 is TGTGCCAGCAGCTTGACAGGGGGCATTCGTGAAAAACTGTTTTTT.

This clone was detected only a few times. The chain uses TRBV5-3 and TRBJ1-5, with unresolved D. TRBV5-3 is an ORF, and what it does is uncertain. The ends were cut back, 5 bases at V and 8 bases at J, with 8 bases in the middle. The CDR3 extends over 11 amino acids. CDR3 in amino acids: CARRPEEPQHF. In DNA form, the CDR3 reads TGTGCCAGAAGGCCTGAGGAGCCCCAGCATTTT.

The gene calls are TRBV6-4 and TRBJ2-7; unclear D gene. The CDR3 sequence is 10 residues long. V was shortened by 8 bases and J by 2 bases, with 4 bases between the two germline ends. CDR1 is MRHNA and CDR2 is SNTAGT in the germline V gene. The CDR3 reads CASGAYEQYF. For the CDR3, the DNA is TGTGCCAGCGGAGCCTACGAGCAGTACTTC.

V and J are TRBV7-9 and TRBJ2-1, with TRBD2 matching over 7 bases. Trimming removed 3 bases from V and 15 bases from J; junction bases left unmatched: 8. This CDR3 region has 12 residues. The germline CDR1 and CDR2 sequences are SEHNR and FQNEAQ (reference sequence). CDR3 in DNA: TGTGCCAGCAGCTTGCGGACTAGTTTATCGTTCTTC. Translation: CASSLRTSLSFF. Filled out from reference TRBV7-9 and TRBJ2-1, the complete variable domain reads DTGVSQNPRHKITKRGQNVTFRCDPISEHNRLYWYRQTLGQGPEFLTYFQNEAQLEKSRLLSDRFSAERPKGSFSTLEIQRTEQGDSAMYLCASSLRTSLSFFGPGTRLTVL.

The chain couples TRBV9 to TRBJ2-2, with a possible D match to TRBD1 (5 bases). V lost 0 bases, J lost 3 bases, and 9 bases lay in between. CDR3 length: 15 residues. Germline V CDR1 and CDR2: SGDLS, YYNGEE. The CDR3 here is CASSVGGAYTGELFF. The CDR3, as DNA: TGTGCCAGCAGCGTAGGGGGCGCGTACACCGGGGAGCTGTTTTTT.

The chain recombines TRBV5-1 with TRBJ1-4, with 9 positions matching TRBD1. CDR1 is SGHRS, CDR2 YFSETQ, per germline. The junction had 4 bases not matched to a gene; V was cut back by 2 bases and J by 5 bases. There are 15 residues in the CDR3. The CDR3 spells CASSLSDRGNEKLFF. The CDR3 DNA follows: TGCGCCAGCAGCTTATCGGACAGGGGCAATGAAAAACTGTTTTTT.

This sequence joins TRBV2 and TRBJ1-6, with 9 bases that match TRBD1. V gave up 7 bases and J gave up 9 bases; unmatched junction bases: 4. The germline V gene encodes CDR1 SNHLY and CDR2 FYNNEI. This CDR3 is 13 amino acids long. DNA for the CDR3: TGTGCCAGCACAGGGACAGGGAGTTCACCCCTCCACTTT. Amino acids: CASTGTGSSPLHF.

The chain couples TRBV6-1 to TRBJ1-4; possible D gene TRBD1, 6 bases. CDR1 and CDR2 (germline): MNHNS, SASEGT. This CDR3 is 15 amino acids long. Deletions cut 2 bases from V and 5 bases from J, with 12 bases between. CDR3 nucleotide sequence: TGTGCCAGCAGTGAACCCCGACAGGCCAATGAAAAACTGTTTTTT. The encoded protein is CASSEPRQANEKLFF.

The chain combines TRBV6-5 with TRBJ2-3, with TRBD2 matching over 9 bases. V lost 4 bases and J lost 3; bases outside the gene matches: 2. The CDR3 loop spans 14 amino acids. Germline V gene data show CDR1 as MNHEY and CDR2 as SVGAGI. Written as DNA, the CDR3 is TGTGCCAGCAGTTTTGGACTAGCGACAGATACGCAGTATTTT. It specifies CASSFGLATDTQYF.

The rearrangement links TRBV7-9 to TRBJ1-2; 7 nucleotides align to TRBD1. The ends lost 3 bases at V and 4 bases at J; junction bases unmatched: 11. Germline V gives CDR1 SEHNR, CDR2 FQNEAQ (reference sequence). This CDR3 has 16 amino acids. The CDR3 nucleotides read TGTGCCAGCAGCTTGGAAGTGAGCAGGGGGACCTATGGCTACACCTTC. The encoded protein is CASSLEVSRGTYGYTF.

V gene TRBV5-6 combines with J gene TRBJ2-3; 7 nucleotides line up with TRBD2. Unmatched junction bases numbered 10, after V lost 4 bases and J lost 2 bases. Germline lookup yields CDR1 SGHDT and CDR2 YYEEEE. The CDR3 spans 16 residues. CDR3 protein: CASSQTQRGYTDTQYF. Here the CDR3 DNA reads TGTGCCAGCAGCCAAACCCAGCGGGGATACACAGATACGCAGTATTTT. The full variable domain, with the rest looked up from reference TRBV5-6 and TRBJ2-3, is DAGVTQSPTHLIKTRGQQVTLRCSPKSGHDTVSWYQQALGQGPQFIFQYYEEEERQRGNFPDRFSGHQFPNYSSELNVNALLLGDSALYLCASSQTQRGYTDTQYFGPGTRLTVL.

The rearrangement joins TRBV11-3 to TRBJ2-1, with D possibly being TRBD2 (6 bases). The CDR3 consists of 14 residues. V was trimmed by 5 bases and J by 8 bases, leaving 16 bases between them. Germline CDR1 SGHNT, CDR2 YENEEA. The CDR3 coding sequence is TGTGCCAGCAGCCCGAGTTCAAGCGGGTATGAGCAGTTCTTC. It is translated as CASSPSSSGYEQFF. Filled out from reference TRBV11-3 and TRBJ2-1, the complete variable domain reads EAGVVQSPRYKIIEKKQPVAFWCNPISGHNTLYWYLQNLGQGPELLIRYENEEAVDDSQLPKDRFSAERLKGVDSTLKIQPAELGDSAVYLCASSPSSSGYEQFFGPGTRLTVL.

The CDR3, as DNA: TGTGCCAGCAGTTTTAGCGGGAGGCTCTACGAGCAGTACTTC. The encoded protein is CASSFSGRLYEQYF. The rearrangement joins TRBV28 to TRBJ2-7; 10 bases are shared with TRBD2. Trimming took 3 bases from V and 3 from J; bases not matched to a gene: 2. The CDR3 consists of 14 residues. The germline CDR1 and CDR2 sequences are MDHEN and SYDVKM.

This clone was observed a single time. The CDR3: CASSSGGGNYGYTF. The CDR3 bases are TGTGCCAGCAGCTCGGGGGGGGGAAACTATGGCTACACCTTC. This chain joins TRBV5-4 and TRBJ1-2, with D maybe TRBD1 (5 bases). The CDR3 extends over 14 amino acids. The germline CDR1 and CDR2 sequences are SGHNT and YYREEE (reference sequence). Trimming cost V 3 bases and J 2 bases, with 11 bases left between them.